A single sample is the source of the 8 T cell receptor beta chains below, sequenced in a study of PD-L1 blockade in urothelial cancer. Only in-frame clones appear in the TCRdb table, and some are missing; sequencing was by immunoSEQ multiplex PCR. The data show around 42,000 clones, more than 75% seen once. This material consisted of PBMCs, taken around atezolizumab (anti-PD-L1) treatment. These receptors were taken from a man aged 65-85 years with urothelial cancer.

This clone came up a few times. The rearrangement joins TRBV6-4 to TRBJ2-3, with 10 bases aligning to TRBD2. V was clipped by 2 bases and J by 1 base; unmatched bases: 0. CDR1 and CDR2 (germline): MRHNA, SNTAGT. The CDR3 runs 15 residues. The DNA for the CDR3 is TGTGCCAGCAGTGACGGGACTAGCGGCACAGATACGCAGTATTTT. Its protein is CASSDGTSGTDTQYF.

This chain links TRBV7-2 with TRBJ1-2, with 9 nucleotides matching TRBD1. Germline assignment: CDR1 SGHTA and CDR2 FQGNSA. CDR3 length: 15 amino acids. The J segment lost 4 bases and the V segment lost 2 bases, leaving 5 bases of the junction unmatched. The CDR3 coding sequence is TGTGCCAGCAGCTTAAAAGGGGGACAGGGCTATGGCTACACCTTC. Amino acid sequence: CASSLKGGQGYGYTF.

The rearrangement joins TRBV9 to TRBJ1-4; no clear D. Trimming cost V 4 bases and J 5 bases, with 12 bases left between them. The V gene's germline CDR1 is SGDLS and CDR2 YYNGEE. The CDR3 extends over 14 amino acids. The CDR3 bases are TGTGCCAGCAGCCCCGGGAGCTCCAATGAAAAACTGTTTTTT. This translates into CASSPGSSNEKLFF.

The gene calls are TRBV4-3 and TRBJ2-1; TRBD2 matches at 8 bases. Germline CDR1 LGHNA, CDR2 YSLEER. This CDR3 has 16 amino acids. Trimming at V came to 1 base and at J to 12 bases, leaving 14 bases not matched to a gene. The chain's CDR3 is CASSQGISGAARGQFF. The CDR3 nucleotides read TGCGCCAGCAGCCAAGGTATTAGCGGGGCGGCTAGGGGGCAGTTCTTC.

J is TRBJ2-5 and V is TRBV7-9; TRBD2 might be the D (5 bases). The CDR3 spans 14 residues. Looked up from germline, CDR1 is SEHNR and CDR2 is FQNEAQ (reference sequence). V was pared by 5 bases and J by 4 bases, with 14 bases between. The CDR3 coding sequence is TGTGCCAGCAGCCTGGGAGTCGTAGGAGAGACCCAGTACTTC. Amino acids: CASSLGVVGETQYF.

The chain combines TRBV2 with TRBJ2-3, with 12 positions matching TRBD2. Trimming at V came to 0 bases and at J to 4 bases, leaving 2 bases not matched to a gene. The CDR3 is 16 amino acids. Germline V gives CDR1 SNHLY, CDR2 FYNNEI. The CDR3: CASSEARLAGADTQYF. Here the CDR3 DNA reads TGTGCCAGCAGTGAAGCCAGACTAGCGGGAGCAGATACGCAGTATTTT.

This sequence joins TRBV10-1 and TRBJ2-5; 7 nucleotides agree with TRBD2. The CDR3 has 14 residues. The V gene's germline CDR1 is WNHNN and CDR2 SYGVQD (reference sequence). The V segment lost 4 bases and the J segment 7 bases; nucleotides outside the gene matches: 9. Here the CDR3 reads CASSAGGPGGTQYF. Written as DNA, the CDR3 is TGCGCCAGCAGTGCTGGCGGCCCGGGGGGGACCCAGTACTTC.

The rearrangement joins TRBV9 to TRBJ1-4; D perhaps matches TRBD1 (5 bases). Per germline, CDR1 SGDLS and CDR2 YYNGEE. V lost 8 bases, J lost 5 bases, and 13 bases lay in between. The CDR3 extends over 13 amino acids. Written as DNA, the CDR3 is TGTGCCAGTGGGACGGGAGGAAATGAAAAACTGTTTTTT. This sequence encodes CASGTGGNEKLFF.